Detailed here is one TCR beta chain. The CDR3 has 15 amino acids. V lost 3 bases and J 4 bases, leaving 13 bases between the germline ends. CDR1 and CDR2 (germline): MDHEN, SYDVKM. Followed longitudinally, the Seattle patients had been enrolled during active infection. The data stem from a study of blood T cell repertoires in COVID-19. As for the study in general: The cDNA or gDNA used as material had been derived from T cells, B-cell-depleted T cells, or PBMCs.

Repertoires were generated with immunoSEQ multiplex PCR, while TCRdb's copy carries only in-frame clones and drops some. Of around 220,000 clones listed, around 80% are singletons. The sample was peripheral blood. The chain is built from TRBV28 and TRBJ1-5, with D maybe TRBD1 (5 bases). The clonotype originates from an elderly woman with COVID-19, enrolled during active disease. The CDR3 sequence: CASSLRGEGNQPQHF. The CDR3 DNA reads TGTGCCAGCAGTTTGCGGGGGGAAGGGAATCAGCCCCAGCATTTT.